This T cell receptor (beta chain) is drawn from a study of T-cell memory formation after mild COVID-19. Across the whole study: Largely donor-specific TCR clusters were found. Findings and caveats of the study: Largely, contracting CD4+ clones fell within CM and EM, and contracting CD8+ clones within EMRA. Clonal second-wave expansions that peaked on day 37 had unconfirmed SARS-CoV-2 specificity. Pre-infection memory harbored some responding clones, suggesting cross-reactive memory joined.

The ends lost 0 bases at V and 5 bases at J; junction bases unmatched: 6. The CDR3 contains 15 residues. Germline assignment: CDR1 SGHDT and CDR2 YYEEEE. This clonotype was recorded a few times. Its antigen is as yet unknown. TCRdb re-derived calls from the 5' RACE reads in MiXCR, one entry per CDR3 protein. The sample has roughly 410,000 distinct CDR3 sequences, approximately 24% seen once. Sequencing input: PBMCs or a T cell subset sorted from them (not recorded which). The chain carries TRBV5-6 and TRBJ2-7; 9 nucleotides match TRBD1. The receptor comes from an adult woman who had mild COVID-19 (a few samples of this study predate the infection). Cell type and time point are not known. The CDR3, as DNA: TGTGCCAGCAGCTTGGTAGGGACAGGGCCCCACGAGCAGTACTTC. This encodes CASSLVGTGPHEQYF.